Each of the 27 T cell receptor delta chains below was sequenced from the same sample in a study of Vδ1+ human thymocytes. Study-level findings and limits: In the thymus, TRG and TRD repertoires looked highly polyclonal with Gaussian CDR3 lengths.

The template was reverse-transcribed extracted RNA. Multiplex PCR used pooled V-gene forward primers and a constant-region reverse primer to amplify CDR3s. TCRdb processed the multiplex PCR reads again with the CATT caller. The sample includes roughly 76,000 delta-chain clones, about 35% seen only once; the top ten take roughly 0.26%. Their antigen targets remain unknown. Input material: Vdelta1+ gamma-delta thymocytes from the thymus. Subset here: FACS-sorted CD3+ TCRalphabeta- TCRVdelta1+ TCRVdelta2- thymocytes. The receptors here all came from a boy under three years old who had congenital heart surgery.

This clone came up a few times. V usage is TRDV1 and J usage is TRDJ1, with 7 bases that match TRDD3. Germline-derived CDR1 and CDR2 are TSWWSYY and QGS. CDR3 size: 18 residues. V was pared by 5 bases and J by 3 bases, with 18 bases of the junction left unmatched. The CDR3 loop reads CALGSPPPVRDTSDKLIF. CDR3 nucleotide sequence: TGTGCTCTTGGGTCCCCTCCCCCCGTGCGGGATACATCCGATAAACTCATCTTT.

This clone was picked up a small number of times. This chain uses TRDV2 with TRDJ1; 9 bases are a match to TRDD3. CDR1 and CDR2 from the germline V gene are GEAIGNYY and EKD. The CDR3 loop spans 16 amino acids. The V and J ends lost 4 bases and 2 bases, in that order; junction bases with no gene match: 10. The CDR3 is CACERLGEGGTDKLIF. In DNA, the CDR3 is TGTGCCTGTGAGCGACTGGGGGAAGGAGGGACCGATAAACTCATCTTT.

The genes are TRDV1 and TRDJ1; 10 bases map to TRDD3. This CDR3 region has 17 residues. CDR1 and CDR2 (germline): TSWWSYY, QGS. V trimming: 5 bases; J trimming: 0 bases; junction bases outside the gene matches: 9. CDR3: CALGQRLGDEYTDKLIF. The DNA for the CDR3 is TGTGCTCTTGGGCAAAGACTGGGGGATGAGTACACCGATAAACTCATCTTT.

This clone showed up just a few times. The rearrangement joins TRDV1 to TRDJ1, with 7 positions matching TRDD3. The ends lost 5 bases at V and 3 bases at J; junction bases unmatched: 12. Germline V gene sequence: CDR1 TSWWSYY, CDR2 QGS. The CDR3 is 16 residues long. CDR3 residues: CALGNSKALGADKLIF. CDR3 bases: TGTGCTCTTGGGAACTCCAAAGCCCTGGGGGCCGATAAACTCATCTTT.

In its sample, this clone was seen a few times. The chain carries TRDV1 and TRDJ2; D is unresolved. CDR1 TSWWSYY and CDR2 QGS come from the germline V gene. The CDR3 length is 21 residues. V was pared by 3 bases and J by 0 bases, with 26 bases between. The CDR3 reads CALGDKPRSNRTPALTAQLFF. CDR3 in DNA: TGTGCTCTTGGGGACAAACCCCGTTCCAACCGTACTCCTGCTTTGACAGCACAACTCTTCTTT.

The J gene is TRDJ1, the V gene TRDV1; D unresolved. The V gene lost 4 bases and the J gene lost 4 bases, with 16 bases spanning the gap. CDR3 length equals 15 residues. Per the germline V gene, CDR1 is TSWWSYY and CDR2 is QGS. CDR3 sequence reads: CALGVPRSNLDKLIF. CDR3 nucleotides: TGTGCTCTTGGGGTCCCCCGCAGTAACCTCGATAAACTCATCTTT.

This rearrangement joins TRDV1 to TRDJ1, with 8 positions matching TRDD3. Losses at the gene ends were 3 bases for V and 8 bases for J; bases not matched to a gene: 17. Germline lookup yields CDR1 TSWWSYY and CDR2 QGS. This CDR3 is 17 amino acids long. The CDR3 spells CALGDFHHWYWGAKLIF. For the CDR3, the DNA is TGTGCTCTTGGGGACTTCCATCACTGGTACTGGGGGGCAAAACTCATCTTT.

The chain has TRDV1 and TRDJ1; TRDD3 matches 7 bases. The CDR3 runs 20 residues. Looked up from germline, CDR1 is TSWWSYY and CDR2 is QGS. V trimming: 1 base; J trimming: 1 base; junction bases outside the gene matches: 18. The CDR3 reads CALGERGLTVLGIVTDKLIF. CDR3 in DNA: TGTGCTCTTGGGGAACGGGGCCTTACAGTGCTGGGGATAGTCACCGATAAACTCATCTTT.

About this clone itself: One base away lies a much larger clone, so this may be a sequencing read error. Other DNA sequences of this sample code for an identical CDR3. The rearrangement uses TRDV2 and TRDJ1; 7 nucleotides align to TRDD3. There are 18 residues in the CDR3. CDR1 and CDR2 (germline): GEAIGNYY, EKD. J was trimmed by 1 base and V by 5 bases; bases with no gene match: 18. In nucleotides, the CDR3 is TGTGCCTGTGTTTACTGGGGCACAAGCCGCCACGTCACCGATAAACTCATCTTT. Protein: CACVYWGTSRHVTDKLIF.

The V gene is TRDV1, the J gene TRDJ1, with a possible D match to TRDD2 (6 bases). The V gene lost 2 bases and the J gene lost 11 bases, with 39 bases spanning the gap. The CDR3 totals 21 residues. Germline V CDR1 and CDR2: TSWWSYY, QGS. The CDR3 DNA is TGTGCTCTTGGGGAAAACCCCCTCTCTTCCTTAATTGCGGGATTTCCATTAGAGCTCATCTTT. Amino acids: CALGENPLSSLIAGFPLELIF.

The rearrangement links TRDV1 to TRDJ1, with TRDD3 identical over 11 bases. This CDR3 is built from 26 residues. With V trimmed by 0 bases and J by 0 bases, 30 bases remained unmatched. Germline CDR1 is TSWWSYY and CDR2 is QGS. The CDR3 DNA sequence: TGTGCTCTTGGGGAACTTACCCCTGACCTACTGGGGGATAGCGGCGCCCGCCCGGGGTACACCGATAAACTCATCTTT. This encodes CALGELTPDLLGDSGARPGYTDKLIF.

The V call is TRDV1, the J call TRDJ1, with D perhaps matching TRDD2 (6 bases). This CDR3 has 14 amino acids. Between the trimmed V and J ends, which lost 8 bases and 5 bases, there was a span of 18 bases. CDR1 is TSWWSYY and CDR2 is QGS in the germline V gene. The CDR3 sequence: CALLPPLHLDKLIF. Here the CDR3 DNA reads TGTGCTCTTCTTCCTCCTCTCCACTTAGATAAACTCATCTTT.

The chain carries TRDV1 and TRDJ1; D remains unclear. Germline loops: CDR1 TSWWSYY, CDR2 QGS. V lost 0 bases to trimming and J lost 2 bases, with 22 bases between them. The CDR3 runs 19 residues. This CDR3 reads CALGELRLPGPERTDKLIF. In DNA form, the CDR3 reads TGTGCTCTTGGGGAACTTCGCCTCCCGGGTCCCGAGAGAACCGATAAACTCATCTTT.

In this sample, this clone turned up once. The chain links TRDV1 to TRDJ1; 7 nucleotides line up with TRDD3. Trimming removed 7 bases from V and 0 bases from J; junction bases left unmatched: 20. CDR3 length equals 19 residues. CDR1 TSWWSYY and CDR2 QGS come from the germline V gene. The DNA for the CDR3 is TGTGCTCTTGTTCTGTACTGGGGTATTTTCCCATTTAACACCGATAAACTCATCTTT. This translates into CALVLYWGIFPFNTDKLIF.

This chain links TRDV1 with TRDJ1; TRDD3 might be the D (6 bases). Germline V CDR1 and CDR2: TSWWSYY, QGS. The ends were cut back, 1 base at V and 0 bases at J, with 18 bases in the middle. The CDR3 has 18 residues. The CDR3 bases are TGTGCTCTTGGGGAACGAGGCTGGGGCCTAGGGTACACCGATAAACTCATCTTT. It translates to CALGERGWGLGYTDKLIF.

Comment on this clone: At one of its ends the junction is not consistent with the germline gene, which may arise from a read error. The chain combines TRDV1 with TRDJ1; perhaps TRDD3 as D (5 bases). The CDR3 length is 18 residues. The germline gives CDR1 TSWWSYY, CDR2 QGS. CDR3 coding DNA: TGTGCTCTTGGGGATCTTGCTGGTGGACCCCCGGGGACCGATAACCTCATCTTT. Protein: CALGDLAGGPPGTDNLIF.

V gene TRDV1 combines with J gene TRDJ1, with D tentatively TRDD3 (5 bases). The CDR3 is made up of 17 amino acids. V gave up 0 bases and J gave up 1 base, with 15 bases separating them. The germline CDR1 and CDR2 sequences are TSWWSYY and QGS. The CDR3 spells CALGELSGGLVTDKLIF. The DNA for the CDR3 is TGTGCTCTTGGGGAACTAAGCGGGGGCCTTGTCACCGATAAACTCATCTTT.

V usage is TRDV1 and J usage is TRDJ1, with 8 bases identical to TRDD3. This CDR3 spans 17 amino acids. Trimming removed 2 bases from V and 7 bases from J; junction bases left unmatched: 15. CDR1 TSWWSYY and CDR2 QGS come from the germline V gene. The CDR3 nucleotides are TGTGCTCTTGGGGAAACATCCCGGGGGATAGGTAGGGGTAAACTCATCTTT. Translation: CALGETSRGIGRGKLIF.

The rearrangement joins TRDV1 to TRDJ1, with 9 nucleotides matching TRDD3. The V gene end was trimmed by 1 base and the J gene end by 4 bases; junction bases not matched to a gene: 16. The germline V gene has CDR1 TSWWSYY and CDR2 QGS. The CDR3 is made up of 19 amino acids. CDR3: CALGERFCLLGEGGDKLIF. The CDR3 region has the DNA TGTGCTCTTGGGGAACGGTTCTGTTTACTGGGGGAAGGCGGCGATAAACTCATCTTT.

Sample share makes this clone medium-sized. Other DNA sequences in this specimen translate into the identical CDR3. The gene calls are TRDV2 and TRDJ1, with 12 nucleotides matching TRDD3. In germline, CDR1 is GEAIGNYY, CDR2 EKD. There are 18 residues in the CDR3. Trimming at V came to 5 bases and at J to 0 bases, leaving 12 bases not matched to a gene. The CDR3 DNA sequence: TGTGCCTGTGCGGGTCCCCCCACTGGGGGATACAACACCGATAAACTCATCTTT. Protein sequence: CACAGPPTGGYNTDKLIF.

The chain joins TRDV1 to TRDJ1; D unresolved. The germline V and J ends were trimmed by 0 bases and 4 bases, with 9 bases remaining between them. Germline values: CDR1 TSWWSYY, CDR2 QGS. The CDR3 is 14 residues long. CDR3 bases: TGTGCTCTTGGGGAACTTCCCTTAAACGATAAACTCATCTTT. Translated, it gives CALGELPLNDKLIF.

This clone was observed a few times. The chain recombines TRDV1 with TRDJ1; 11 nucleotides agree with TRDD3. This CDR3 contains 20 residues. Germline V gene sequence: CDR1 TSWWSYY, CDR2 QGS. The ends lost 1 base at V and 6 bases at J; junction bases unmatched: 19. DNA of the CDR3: TGTGCTCTTGGGGAACGCCGTTCCTACTGGGGGATATTGGGTCGGAATAAACTCATCTTT. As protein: CALGERRSYWGILGRNKLIF.

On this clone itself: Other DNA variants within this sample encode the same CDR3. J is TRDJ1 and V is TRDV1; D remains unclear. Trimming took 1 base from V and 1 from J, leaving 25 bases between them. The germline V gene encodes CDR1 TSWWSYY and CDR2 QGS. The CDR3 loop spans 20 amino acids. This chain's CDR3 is CALGEPSLSSDLSCTDKLIF. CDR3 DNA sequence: TGTGCTCTTGGGGAACCGTCCCTGAGCTCCGATCTGTCTTGCACCGATAAACTCATCTTT.

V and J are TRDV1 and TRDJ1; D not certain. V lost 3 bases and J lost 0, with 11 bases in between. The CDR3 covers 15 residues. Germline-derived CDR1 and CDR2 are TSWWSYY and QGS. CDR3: CALGEPSPHTDKLIF. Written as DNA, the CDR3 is TGTGCTCTTGGGGAGCCGTCCCCACACACCGATAAACTCATCTTT.

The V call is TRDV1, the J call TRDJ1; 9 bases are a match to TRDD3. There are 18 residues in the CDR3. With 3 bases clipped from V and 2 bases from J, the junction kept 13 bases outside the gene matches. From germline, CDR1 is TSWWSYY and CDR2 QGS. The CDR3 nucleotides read TGTGCTCTTGGGGACTCTCCTACCTGGGGGATTCGTACCGATAAACTCATCTTT. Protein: CALGDSPTWGIRTDKLIF.

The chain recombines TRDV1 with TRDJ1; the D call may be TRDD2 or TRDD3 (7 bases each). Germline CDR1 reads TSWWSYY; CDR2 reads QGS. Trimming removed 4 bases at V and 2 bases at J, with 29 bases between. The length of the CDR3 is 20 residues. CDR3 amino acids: CALGGTAFLSFWGRTDKLIF. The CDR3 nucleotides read TGTGCTCTTGGGGGCACGGCCTTCCTGTCCTTCTGGGGGCGGACCGATAAACTCATCTTT.

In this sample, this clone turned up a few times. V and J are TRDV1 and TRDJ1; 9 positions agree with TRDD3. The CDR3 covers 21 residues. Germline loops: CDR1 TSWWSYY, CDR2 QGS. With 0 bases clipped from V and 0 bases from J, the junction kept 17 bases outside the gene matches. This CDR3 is CALGELGRDWGRARYTDKLIF. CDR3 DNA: TGTGCTCTTGGGGAACTTGGAAGAGACTGGGGGAGAGCCCGTTACACCGATAAACTCATCTTT.